The clone carrying this TCR beta chain was counted between two and nine times. Its antigen is as yet unknown. The sample comes from a study of response to subunit inactivated influenza vaccine. V was cut by 0 bases and J by 2 bases, with 16 bases left in between. Looked up from germline, CDR1 is SGHTA and CDR2 is FQGNSA. This CDR3 spans 17 amino acids. TCRdb called the RT-PCR reads again in MiXCR, with one record for every CDR3 protein. This sample has about 650,000 distinct CDR3 sequences, with 15% to 17% found just once. Study findings and constraints: Every seasonal influenza vaccination brings in few new T cells, the authors suggested.

This TCR derives from a man aged 45 to 65 who received an inactivated influenza vaccine. The J gene is TRBJ1-2, the V gene TRBV7-2, with TRBD1 as a possible D gene (6 bases). Sample: PBMCs from blood, taken 11 to 12 days after vaccination. CDR3 amino acids: CASSLAQGQLLNYGYTF. The CDR3 DNA sequence: TGTGCCAGCAGCTTAGCACAGGGCCAGTTGTTGAACTATGGCTACACCTTC.